This T cell receptor (beta chain) emerged from a study of T cell repertoires in cytomegalovirus infection. Study in general: In public TCR beta signatures, there were indications of both CMV infection and matching HLA type. Study outcomes and limitations: Cumulated frequencies of public TCR beta families served to identify carriers of CMV plus the relevant HLA.

A single record per CDR3 protein comes from TCRdb applying MiXCR to the reads. The sample lists approximately 700,000 distinct CDR3 sequences, roughly a third occurring once. As to this clonotype: Its antigen is not identified.

The CDR3 is 13 amino acids. Per germline, CDR1 SQVTM and CDR2 ANQGSEA. V lost 1 base to trimming and J lost 2 bases, with 7 bases between them. Input material: PBMCs. The J gene is TRBJ2-3, the V gene TRBV29-1; no firm D call. The TCR comes from a human donor in good health (CMV status not recorded). Some clones in this sample may be carry-over from other donors' samples. CDR3 in DNA: TGCAGCGTTGAAGTGGGGTTCACAGATACGCAGTATTTT. Its protein product is CSVEVGFTDTQYF.